This passage covers 13 T cell receptor beta chains from one sample sequenced in a study of cytotoxic CD8 clonotypes in ibrutinib-treated CLL. The method was immunoSEQ multiplex PCR; TCRdb's version includes in-frame clones alone and lacks a portion of them. Of around 70,000 clones in the sample, about 63% are singletons; the top ten hold around 5.8%. This specimen consisted of PBMCs, obtained after 12 months of ibrutinib treatment. These receptors came from a human donor with chronic lymphocytic leukemia.

J is TRBJ1-2 and V is TRBV5-1, with 12 bases lining up with TRBD1. The germline V gene encodes CDR1 SGHRS and CDR2 YFSETQ. There are 14 residues in the CDR3. V dropped 6 bases and J dropped 6; count of bases not matched to a gene: 6. CDR3 sequence: CASNPGQGAHGYTF. The DNA for the CDR3 is TGCGCCAGCAACCCGGGACAGGGGGCTCATGGCTACACCTTC.

The chain couples TRBV27 to TRBJ2-5; 7 bases agree with TRBD2. V lost 5 bases and J lost 3; bases outside the gene matches: 6. The CDR3 extends over 14 amino acids. The germline gives CDR1 MNHEY, CDR2 SMNVEV (reference sequence). The CDR3 spells CASSPRTRKETQYF. The DNA of the CDR3 is TGTGCCAGCAGTCCCAGGACTAGAAAAGAGACCCAGTACTTC.

In DNA form, the CDR3 reads TGTGCCAGCAGTTTAGGTGCCGGGGGCGTGGATCAGCCCCAGCATTTT. Its translation: CASSLGAGGVDQPQHF. The rearrangement joins TRBV28 to TRBJ1-5, with a possible D match to TRBD1 (6 bases). V lost 2 bases, J lost 5 bases, and 16 bases lay in between. Germline-derived CDR1 and CDR2 are MDHEN and SYDVKM. The CDR3 consists of 16 residues.

The V and J genes are TRBV6-5 and TRBJ2-7, with D uncertain. From germline, CDR1 is MNHEY and CDR2 SVGAGI. There are 16 residues in the CDR3. V was shortened by 3 bases and J by 0 bases, with 15 bases between the two germline ends. The CDR3 coding sequence is TGTGCCAGCAGTTATTCACGGGCCACCCTCTCCTACGAGCAGTACTTC. As protein: CASSYSRATLSYEQYF.

CDR3 sequence reads: CASSEESLKYNEQFF. The CDR3, as DNA: TGTGCCAGCAGTGAGGAGTCCCTCAAATACAATGAGCAGTTCTTC. This chain connects TRBV2 to TRBJ2-1; D remains ambiguous. The germline V and J ends were trimmed by 3 bases and 4 bases, with 13 bases remaining between them. Germline V gene sequence: CDR1 SNHLY, CDR2 FYNNEI. The CDR3 consists of 15 residues.

V gene TRBV4-3 combines with J gene TRBJ1-5; no reliable D call. Per the germline V gene, CDR1 is LGHNA and CDR2 is YSLEER. This CDR3 region has 15 residues. V shed 0 bases and J shed 4 bases, with 10 bases lying between them. CDR3 in amino acids: CASSQDLGFNQPQHF. The CDR3 DNA reads TGCGCCAGCAGCCAAGATCTGGGGTTTAATCAGCCCCAGCATTTT.

The chain is built from TRBV28 and TRBJ1-6; a weak D match, TRBD1 (6 bases). V shed 10 bases and J shed 0 bases, with 10 bases lying between them. Germline assignment: CDR1 MDHEN and CDR2 SYDVKM. The CDR3 loop spans 14 amino acids. CDR3 sequence: CATPGASYNSPLHF. CDR3 sequence (DNA): TGTGCCACCCCGGGGGCCTCCTATAATTCACCCCTCCACTTT.

This clone was found once. The chain joins TRBV5-1 to TRBJ2-3, with D possibly matching TRBD2 (5 bases). From germline, CDR1 is SGHRS and CDR2 YFSETQ. The CDR3 consists of 14 residues. V shed 0 bases and J shed 3 bases, with 8 bases lying between them. CDR3 in amino acids: CASSLAGGTDTQYF. As DNA, the CDR3 is TGCGCCAGCAGCTTGGCTGGAGGTACAGATACGCAGTATTTT.

The chain carries TRBV7-3 and TRBJ2-3; 7 nucleotides match TRBD1. Germline-derived CDR1 and CDR2 are SGHTA and FQGTGA. The J segment lost 4 bases and the V segment lost 6 bases, leaving 10 bases of the junction unmatched. The CDR3 is 15 residues long. Here the CDR3 reads CASSRRTGSADTQYF. The CDR3 DNA reads TGTGCCAGCAGTCGTCGGACAGGATCGGCAGATACGCAGTATTTT.

This sequence joins TRBV9 and TRBJ1-6; D gene uncertain. CDR3 length equals 15 residues. CDR1 is SGDLS, CDR2 YYNGEE, per germline. Trimming removed 6 bases from V and 6 bases from J, with 16 bases in between. CDR3 loop: CASTSKVGSNSPLHF. The CDR3 DNA reads as TGTGCCAGCACCTCTAAGGTGGGCAGTAATTCACCCCTCCACTTT.

This clone was seen only a few times. The CDR3 loop reads CAWSFGRQGVGDEQFF. DNA of the CDR3: TGTGCCTGGAGTTTCGGACGACAGGGGGTAGGTGATGAGCAGTTCTTC. V is TRBV30 and J is TRBJ2-1, with 9 bases aligning to TRBD1. Germline-derived CDR1 and CDR2 are GTSNPN and SVGIG (reference sequence). This CDR3 region has 16 residues. Losses at the gene ends were 2 bases for V and 8 bases for J; bases not matched to a gene: 13.

The chain carries TRBV5-6 and TRBJ2-7; 7 bases agree with TRBD1. Per the germline V gene, CDR1 is SGHDT and CDR2 is YYEEEE. The CDR3 is 14 residues long. Trimming took 2 bases from V and 11 from J; bases not matched to a gene: 13. CDR3 sequence (DNA): TGTGCCAGCAGCTTAGTGGGACAGATCCTTAGTGAGTACTTC. It encodes CASSLVGQILSEYF.

The J gene is TRBJ2-3, the V gene TRBV6-6; 13 bases align to TRBD2. The germline CDR1 and CDR2 sequences are MNHNY and SVGAGI (reference sequence). CDR3 length: 16 amino acids. Trimming at V came to 6 bases and at J to 8 bases, leaving 11 bases not matched to a gene. The CDR3 bases are TGTGCCAGCAGCCAAACCCGACTAGCGGGGGGCGGTACGCAGTATTTT. Protein product: CASSQTRLAGGGTQYF.